This T cell receptor (beta chain) is drawn from a study of blood T cell repertoires in COVID-19. As processed by the authors: The authors estimated nucleated cell counts from reference gene primer amplification. Using immunoSEQ multiplex PCR, the repertoire was profiled, and TCRdb retains in-frame clones only, with some absent. That table supplies the V and J calls and clone size; D and trimming were determined from the DNA. Counted here are about 220,000 clones, around 82% occurring once; the ten biggest clones make up roughly 7.6%. With 1 base removed from V and 7 bases from J, the gap between germline ends came to 14 bases. Germline CDR1 LGHDT, CDR2 YNNKEL (reference sequence). CDR3 length: 16 amino acids.

This sequence originates from a woman aged 45-60 years with acute or convalescent COVID-19. Sequencing was done on a sample of peripheral blood. This sequence joins TRBV3-1 (or the pseudogene TRBV3-2) and TRBJ1-6, with D unclear. CDR3 region: CASSQVRGLRNSPLHF. The CDR3 coding sequence is TGTGCCAGCAGCCAAGTCAGAGGGTTGAGGAATTCACCCCTCCACTTT.